The text below deals with one T cell receptor (beta chain). The data belong to a study of T-cell reconstitution after alpha-beta-depleted transplantation in children. Germline CDR1 is ENHRY and CDR2 is SYGVKD. This CDR3 is 15 amino acids long. J lost 6 bases, V lost 7 bases, and 11 bases had no gene match. Preparing the TCRbeta library involved the use of unique molecular identifiers. TCRdb reprocessed the PCR reads with MiXCR, giving one entry per CDR3 protein. The sample lists fewer than 550,000 distinct CDR3 sequences; approximately 10% were seen once. The clonotype comes from a human donor who donated a stem cell graft to a child with acute myeloid leukemia. The chain links TRBV10-3 to TRBJ2-1, with 8 bases that match TRBD2. This material consisted of PBMCs from the stem cell graft donor, taken from the stem cell graft. The CDR3 region is CAIKGAREAGNEQFF. The CDR3 nucleotides are TGTGCCATCAAGGGAGCGCGGGAGGCGGGCAATGAGCAGTTCTTC.